This note documents a single TCR beta chain sequence. Its binding antigen is unknown. The record has no base qualities; no much larger clone is one base away. This specimen belongs to a study of shared clonotypes between healthy human individuals (dated by TCRdb to about 2020). A note on the overall study: Two women and a few men aged 18 to 49 years were included in the cohort. To estimate repertoire size and how much clonotypes are shared between individuals, the study performed deep sequencing of blood TCR repertoires from a few healthy adults. Leukapheresis yielded between about 0.94 and 8.9 billion PBMCs per donor. To increase sequencing depth and limit assay-specific biases, TCR repertoire library preparation and sequencing were carried out by different laboratories using diverse techniques. For each donor, three plates each were used for CD4 naive and CD4 memory, two plates were used for CD8 naive, and one plate was used for CD8 memory.

Relative to germline, V is 5 bases shorter and J is 3 bases shorter, with 16 bases between their ends. The CDR3 runs 15 residues from the cysteine to the phenylalanine. Of the read, only the CDR3 DNA is kept; its 45 bases are in frame from base 1. Looking up the germline V gene yields CDR1 MDHEN and CDR2 SYDVKM. On the study overall, not on this receptor specifically: Even with the large sequencing depth, rarefaction of the sorted-subset datasets indicated that sequencing was incomplete. Based on pairwise subsampling, the degree of clonotype sharing among donors was expected to be affected by sequencing depth. Naive subsets generally had larger estimated clonotype richness than memory subsets did. Compared with non-shared clonotypes, clonotypes shared by all four sorted-subset donors had higher generation probabilities. Because the study included only a small number of donors, the genetic and exposure-history diversity represented was limited. Sampling was limited to blood, and TCR repertoires in tissue likely differ from TCR repertoires in blood. Sharing across four donors was observed for approximately 5% of naive CD4, over 3% of naive CD8, around 2.5% of memory CD4, and less than 0.45% of memory CD8 clonotypes.

Healthy HIV-negative adults with no recently reported acute infections or vaccinations were included as donors. Every donor was a Caucasian adult living in Nashville, Tennessee, USA. Magnetic negative selection was used to enrich CD4+ T cells, after which naive cells were positively selected on CD45RA and the negative fraction became the memory subset. Blood was obtained by leukapheresis, after which PBMCs were separated by Ficoll-Histopaque density gradient centrifugation and cryopreserved in liquid nitrogen vapor phase. Purity and quantity of every magnetically sorted T cell population were checked by analytical flow cytometry. From each sorted fraction, genomic DNA was isolated and quantified by UV absorbance on a Nanodrop 2000c. Using the deep immunoSEQ assay, TCR CDR3 regions were amplified from genomic DNA by multiplex PCR. Extracted genomic DNA from each cell subset was spread evenly across all wells of several immunoSEQ 96-well plates, with each plate serving as a replicate. Each replicate PCR for sorted subsets received around 210 ng genomic DNA, equal to around 32,000 T cell genomes. Purified libraries were measured with a Qubit 3.0 fluorometer, size-checked on a Bioanalyzer 2100, and measured again with the KAPA Library Quantification kit. Every immunoSEQ 96-well plate was sequenced on a separate single-read 150-cycle Illumina NextSeq 550 flow cell. The original pipeline was this. The immunoSEQ output contained only junctional sequences without quality scores, so filtering could not match that applied to full-length reads. Sequences were annotated with PyIR, a Python wrapper for IgBLAST v1.9, and V/J genes and CDR3 were assigned using IMGT germline references. Reads were filtered out if the reads had weak V/J assignments (E-value above 1e-6), no CDR3, stop codons, out-of-frame junctions, or ambiguous translated residues. A V3J clonotype was defined by an identical inferred V gene, J gene, and CDR3 amino acid sequence. The percentage overlap between two repertoires was calculated by dividing the number of shared unique clonotypes by the size of the smaller repertoire. Richness of each repertoire was evaluated using RTK rarefaction, the Chao1 estimator, and Recon v2.1 estimates of unobserved clonotypes. Generation probabilities were computed with OLGA for all TCRbeta clonotypes obtained by the gDNA method from several donors. What TCRdb holds here is the immuneACCESS table cut down to in-frame rearrangements. Part of the clones is not present; checked against another copy, under half of the missing clones reflect an unresolved V gene, and the others are unexplained. That table furnishes V, J and clone size, whereas the DNA furnished D and trimming. This sample gives 2 million or so clones in total; roughly 96% of them show up just once. The top ten clonotypes cover roughly 0.13% of the sample.

This TCR came from a man between 18 and 35 years old in good health. The sequenced sample consisted of naive CD4+ T cells sorted from blood. Sample cell subset or site, as interpreted from the label and publication: CD45RA+ positively selected. The rearrangement joined TRBV28 to TRBJ1-1; perhaps TRBD1 is the D gene, with 6 bases matching. The CDR3 protein: CASSGVGGVYTEAFF. Here is the DNA: TGTGCCAGCAGTGGCGTGGGGGGCGTGTACACTGAAGCTTTCTTT.